This T cell receptor (beta chain) was captured in a study of blood T cell repertoires in COVID-19. About the research overall: The United States, Italy and Spain supplied acute and convalescent COVID-19 samples.

V trimming: 7 bases; J trimming: 8 bases; junction bases outside the gene matches: 8. The CDR3 contains 13 residues. CDR1 and CDR2 (germline): KGHDR, SFDVKD. Clinical histories supplied by participants themselves formed the basis of cohort assignment. Cohort 3 recovery required two negative PCRs, clearance, or symptom resolution. Per the authors' pipeline: Reference gene primer amplification yielded estimated nucleated cell counts. The protocol was immunoSEQ multiplex PCR, while the TCRdb copy is restricted to in-frame clones and leaves out a portion. The V and J calls and clone size were taken over from that table, and D and trimming were inferred from the DNA. The sample shows under 200,000 clones, 84% of them seen only once.

This sequence joins TRBV24-1 and TRBJ1-2, with 8 bases matching TRBD1. This clonotype originated in a man aged 50-59 years who had recovered from COVID-19. The sequenced material came from PBMCs or T cells enriched from blood (not recorded which). The CDR3 here is CATSSGQGRGYTF. CDR3 nucleotide sequence: TGTGCCACCAGCTCCGGACAGGGTAGGGGCTACACCTTC.